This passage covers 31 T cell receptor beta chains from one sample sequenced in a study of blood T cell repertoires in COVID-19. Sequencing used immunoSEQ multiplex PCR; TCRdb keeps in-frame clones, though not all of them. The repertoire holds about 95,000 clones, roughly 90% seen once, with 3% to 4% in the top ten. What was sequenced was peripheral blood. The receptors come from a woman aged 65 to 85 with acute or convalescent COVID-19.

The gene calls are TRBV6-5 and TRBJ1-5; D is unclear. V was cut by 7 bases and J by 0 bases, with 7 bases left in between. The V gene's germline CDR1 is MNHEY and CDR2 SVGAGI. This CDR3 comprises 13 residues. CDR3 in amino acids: CASTLNSNQPQHF. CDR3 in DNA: TGTGCCAGCACCTTAAATAGCAATCAGCCCCAGCATTTT.

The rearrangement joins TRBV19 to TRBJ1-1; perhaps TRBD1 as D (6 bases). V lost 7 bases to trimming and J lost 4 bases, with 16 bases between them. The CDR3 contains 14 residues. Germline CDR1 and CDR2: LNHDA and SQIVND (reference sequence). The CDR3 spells CASTSTGQSTEAFF. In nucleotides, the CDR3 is TGTGCCAGTACCTCGACAGGACAAAGCACTGAAGCTTTCTTT.

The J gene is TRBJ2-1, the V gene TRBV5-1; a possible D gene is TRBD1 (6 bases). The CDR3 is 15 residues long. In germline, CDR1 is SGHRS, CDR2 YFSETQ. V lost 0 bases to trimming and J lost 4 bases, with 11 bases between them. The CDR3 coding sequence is TGCGCCAGCAGCTTGGAGTCAGGGGCTTACAATGAGCAGTTCTTC. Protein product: CASSLESGAYNEQFF.

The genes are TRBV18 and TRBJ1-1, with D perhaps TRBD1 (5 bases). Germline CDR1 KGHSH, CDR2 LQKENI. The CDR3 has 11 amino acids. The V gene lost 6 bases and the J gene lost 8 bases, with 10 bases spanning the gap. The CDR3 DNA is TGTGCCAGCTCTTACGACAGCGAAGCTTTCTTT. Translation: CASSYDSEAFF.

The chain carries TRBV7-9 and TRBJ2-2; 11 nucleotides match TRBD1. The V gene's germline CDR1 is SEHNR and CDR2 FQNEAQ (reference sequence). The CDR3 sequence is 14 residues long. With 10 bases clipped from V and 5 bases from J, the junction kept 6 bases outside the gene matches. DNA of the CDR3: TGTGCCAACTCGGGACAGGGGGTGACCGGGGAGCTGTTTTTT. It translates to CANSGQGVTGELFF.

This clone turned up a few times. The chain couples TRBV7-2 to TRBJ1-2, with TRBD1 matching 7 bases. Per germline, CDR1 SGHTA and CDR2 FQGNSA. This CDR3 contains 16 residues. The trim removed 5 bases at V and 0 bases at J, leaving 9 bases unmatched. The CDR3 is CASSPRQGSANYGYTF. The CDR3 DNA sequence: TGTGCCAGCAGCCCTCGACAGGGATCGGCTAACTATGGCTACACCTTC.

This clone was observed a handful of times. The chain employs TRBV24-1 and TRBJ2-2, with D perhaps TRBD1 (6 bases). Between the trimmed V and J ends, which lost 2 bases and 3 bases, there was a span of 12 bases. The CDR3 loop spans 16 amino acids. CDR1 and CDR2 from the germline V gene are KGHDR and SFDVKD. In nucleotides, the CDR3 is TGTGCCACCAGTGATTCTAGCAGGGGAGACACCGGGGAGCTGTTTTTT. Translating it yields CATSDSSRGDTGELFF.

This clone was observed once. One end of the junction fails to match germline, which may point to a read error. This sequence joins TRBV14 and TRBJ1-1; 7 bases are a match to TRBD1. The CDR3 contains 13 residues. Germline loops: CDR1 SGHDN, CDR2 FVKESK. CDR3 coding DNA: TGTGCCAGCAGCCCGACAGGGACGGGTCGGCTTTCCTTT. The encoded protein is CASSPTGTGRLSF.

The CDR3 loop reads CASEASGTDTQYF. In DNA form, the CDR3 reads TGTGCCAGCGAAGCTAGCGGCACAGATACGCAGTATTTT. The chain employs TRBV6-5 and TRBJ2-3; TRBD2 might be the D (6 bases). Germline V lookup: CDR1 MNHEY, CDR2 SVGAGI. This CDR3 is built from 13 residues. Between the trimmed V and J ends, which lost 8 bases and 1 base, there was a span of 10 bases.

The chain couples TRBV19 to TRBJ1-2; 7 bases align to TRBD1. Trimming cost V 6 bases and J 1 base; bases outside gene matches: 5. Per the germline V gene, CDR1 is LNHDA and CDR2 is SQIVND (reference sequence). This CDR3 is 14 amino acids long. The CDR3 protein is CASSATGINYGYTF. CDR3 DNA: TGTGCCAGTAGCGCGACAGGGATTAACTATGGCTACACCTTC.

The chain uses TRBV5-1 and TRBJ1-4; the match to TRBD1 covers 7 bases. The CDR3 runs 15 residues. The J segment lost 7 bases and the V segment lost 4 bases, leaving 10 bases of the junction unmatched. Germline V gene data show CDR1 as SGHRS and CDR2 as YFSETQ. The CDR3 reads CASSRDSSRGEKLFF. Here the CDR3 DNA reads TGCGCCAGCAGCAGGGACAGTTCAAGAGGTGAAAAACTGTTTTTT.

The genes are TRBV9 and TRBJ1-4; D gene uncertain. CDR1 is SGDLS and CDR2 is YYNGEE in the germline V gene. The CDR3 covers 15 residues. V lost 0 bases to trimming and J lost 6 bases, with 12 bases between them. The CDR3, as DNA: TGTGCCAGCAGCGTAGGGCACAGCCGTCATGAAAAACTGTTTTTT. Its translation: CASSVGHSRHEKLFF.

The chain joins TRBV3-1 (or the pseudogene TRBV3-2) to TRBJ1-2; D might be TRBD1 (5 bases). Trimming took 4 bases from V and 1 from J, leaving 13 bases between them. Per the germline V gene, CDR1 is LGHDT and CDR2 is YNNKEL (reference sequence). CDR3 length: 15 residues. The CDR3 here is CASSRTRDYNYGYTF. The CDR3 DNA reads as TGTGCCAGCAGCCGAACCCGGGACTATAACTATGGCTACACCTTC.

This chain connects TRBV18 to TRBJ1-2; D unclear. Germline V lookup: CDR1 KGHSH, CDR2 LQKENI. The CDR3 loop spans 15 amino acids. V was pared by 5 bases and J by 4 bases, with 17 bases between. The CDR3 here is CASSDSQRGGYGYTF. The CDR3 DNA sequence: TGTGCCAGCTCAGATTCCCAGAGAGGAGGCTATGGCTACACCTTC.

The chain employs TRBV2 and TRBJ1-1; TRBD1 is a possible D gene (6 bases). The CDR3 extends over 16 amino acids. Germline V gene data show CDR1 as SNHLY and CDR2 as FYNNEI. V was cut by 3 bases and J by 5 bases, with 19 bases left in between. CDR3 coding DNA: TGTGCCAGCAGTGAGCCCTCAAGGGCCCAGGGGACTGAAGCTTTCTTT. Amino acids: CASSEPSRAQGTEAFF. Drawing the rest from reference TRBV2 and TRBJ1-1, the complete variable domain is EPEVTQTPSHQVTQMGQEVILRCVPISNHLYFYWYRQILGQKVEFLVSFYNNEISEKSEIFDDQFSVERPDGSNFTLKIRSTKLEDSAMYFCASSEPSRAQGTEAFFGQGTRLTVV.

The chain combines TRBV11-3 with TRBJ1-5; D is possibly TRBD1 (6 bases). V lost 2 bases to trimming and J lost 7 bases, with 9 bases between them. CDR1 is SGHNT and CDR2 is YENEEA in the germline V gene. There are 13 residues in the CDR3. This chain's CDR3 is CASSLYREQPQHF. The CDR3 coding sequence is TGTGCCAGCAGCTTATACAGGGAGCAGCCCCAGCATTTT.

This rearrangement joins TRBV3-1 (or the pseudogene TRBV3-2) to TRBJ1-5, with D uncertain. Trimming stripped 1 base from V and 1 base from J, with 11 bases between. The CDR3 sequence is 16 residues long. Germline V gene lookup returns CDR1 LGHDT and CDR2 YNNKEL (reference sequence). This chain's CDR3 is CASSQGSVKSNQPQHF. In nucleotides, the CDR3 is TGTGCCAGCAGCCAAGGGTCGGTGAAGAGCAATCAGCCCCAGCATTTT.

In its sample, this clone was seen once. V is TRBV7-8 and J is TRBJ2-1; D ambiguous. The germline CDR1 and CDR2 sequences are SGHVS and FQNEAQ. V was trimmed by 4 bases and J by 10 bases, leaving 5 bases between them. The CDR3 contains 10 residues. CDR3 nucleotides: TGTGCCAGCAGCTCCTTCGAGCAGTTCTTC. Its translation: CASSSFEQFF.

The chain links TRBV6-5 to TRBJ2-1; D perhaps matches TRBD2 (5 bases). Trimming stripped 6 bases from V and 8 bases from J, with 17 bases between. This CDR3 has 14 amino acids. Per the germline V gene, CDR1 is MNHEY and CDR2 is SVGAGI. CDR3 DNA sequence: TGTGCCAGCAGACTAGAGCCGGGGTGGGATGAGCAGTTCTTC. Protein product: CASRLEPGWDEQFF.

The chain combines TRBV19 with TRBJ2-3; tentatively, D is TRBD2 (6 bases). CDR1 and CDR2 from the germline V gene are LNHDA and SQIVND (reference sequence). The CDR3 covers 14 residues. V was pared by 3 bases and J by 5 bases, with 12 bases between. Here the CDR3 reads CASSIQREIDTQYF. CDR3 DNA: TGTGCCAGTAGTATTCAACGGGAGATAGATACGCAGTATTTT.

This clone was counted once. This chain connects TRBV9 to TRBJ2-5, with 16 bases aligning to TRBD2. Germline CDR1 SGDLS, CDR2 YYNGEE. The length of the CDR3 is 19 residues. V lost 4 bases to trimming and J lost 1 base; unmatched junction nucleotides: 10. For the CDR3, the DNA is TGTGCCAGCAGCTCCCCCGGGACTAGCGGGGGGGCGGGCCAAGAGACCCAGTACTTC. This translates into CASSSPGTSGGAGQETQYF. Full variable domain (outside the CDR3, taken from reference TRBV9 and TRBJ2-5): DSGVTQTPKHLITATGQRVTLRCSPRSGDLSVYWYQQSLDQGLQFLIQYYNGEERAKGNILERFSAQQFPDLHSELNLSSLELGDSALYFCASSSPGTSGGAGQETQYFGPGTRLLVL.

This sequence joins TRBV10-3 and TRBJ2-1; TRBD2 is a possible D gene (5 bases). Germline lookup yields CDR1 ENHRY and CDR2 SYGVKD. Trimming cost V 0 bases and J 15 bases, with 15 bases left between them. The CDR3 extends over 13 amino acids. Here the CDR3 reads CAISESEVVYGFF. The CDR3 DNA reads TGTGCCATCAGTGAGTCGGAGGTGGTGTACGGGTTCTTC.

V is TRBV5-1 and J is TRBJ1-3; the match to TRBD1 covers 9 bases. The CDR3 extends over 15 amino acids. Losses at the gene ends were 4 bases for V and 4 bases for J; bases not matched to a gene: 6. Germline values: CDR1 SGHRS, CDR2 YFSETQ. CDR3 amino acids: CASSPWTGAGNTIYF. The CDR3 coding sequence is TGCGCCAGCAGCCCTTGGACAGGGGCCGGAAACACCATATATTTT. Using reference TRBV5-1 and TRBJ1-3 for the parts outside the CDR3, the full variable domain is KAGVTQTPRYLIKTRGQQVTLSCSPISGHRSVSWYQQTPGQGLQFLFEYFSETQRNKGNFPGRFSGRQFSNSRSEMNVSTLELGDSALYLCASSPWTGAGNTIYFGEGSWLTVV.

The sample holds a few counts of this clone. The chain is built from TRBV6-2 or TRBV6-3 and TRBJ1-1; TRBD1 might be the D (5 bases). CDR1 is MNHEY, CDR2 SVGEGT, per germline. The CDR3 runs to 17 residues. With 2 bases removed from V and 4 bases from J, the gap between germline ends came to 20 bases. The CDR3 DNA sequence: TGTGCCAGCAGTTACCCAGACAGAAATCGCTCCCCCACTGAAGCTTTCTTT. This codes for CASSYPDRNRSPTEAFF.

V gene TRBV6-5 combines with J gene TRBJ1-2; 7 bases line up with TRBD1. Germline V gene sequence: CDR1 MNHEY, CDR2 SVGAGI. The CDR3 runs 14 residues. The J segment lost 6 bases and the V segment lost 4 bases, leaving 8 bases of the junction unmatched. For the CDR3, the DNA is TGTGCCAGCAGTTTGGTGCAGGGGGGCAATGGCTACACCTTC. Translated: CASSLVQGGNGYTF.

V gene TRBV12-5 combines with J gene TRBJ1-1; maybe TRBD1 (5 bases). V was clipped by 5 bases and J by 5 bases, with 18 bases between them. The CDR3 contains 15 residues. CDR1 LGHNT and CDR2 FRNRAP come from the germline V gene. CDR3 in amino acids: CASGPSGGRRTEAFF. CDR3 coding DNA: TGTGCTAGTGGTCCCTCCGGGGGAAGGAGGACTGAAGCTTTCTTT. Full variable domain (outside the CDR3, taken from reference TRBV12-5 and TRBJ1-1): DARVTQTPRHKVTEMGQEVTMRCQPILGHNTVFWYRQTMMQGLELLAYFRNRAPLDDSGMPKDRFSAEMPDATLATLKIQPSEPRDSAVYFCASGPSGGRRTEAFFGQGTRLTVV.

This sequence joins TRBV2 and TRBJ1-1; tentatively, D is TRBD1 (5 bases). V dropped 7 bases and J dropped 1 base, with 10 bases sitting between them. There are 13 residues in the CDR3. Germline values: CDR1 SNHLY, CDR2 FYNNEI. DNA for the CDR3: TGTGCCAGCATTCCCGACAGGAACACTGAAGCTTTCTTT. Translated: CASIPDRNTEAFF.

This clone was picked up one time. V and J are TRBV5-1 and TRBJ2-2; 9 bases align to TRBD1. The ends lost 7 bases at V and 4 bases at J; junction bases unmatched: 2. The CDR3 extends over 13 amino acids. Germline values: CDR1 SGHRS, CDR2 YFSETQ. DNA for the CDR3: TGCGCCAGCCGGACAGGGGCCACCGGGGAGCTGTTTTTT. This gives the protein CASRTGATGELFF.

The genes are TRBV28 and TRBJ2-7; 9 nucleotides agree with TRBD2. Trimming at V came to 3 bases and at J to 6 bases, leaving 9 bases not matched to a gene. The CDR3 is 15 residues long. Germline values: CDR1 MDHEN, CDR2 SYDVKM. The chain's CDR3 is CASSLTSAGGSEQYF. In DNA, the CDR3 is TGTGCCAGCAGTTTGACTTCTGCGGGAGGGAGCGAGCAGTACTTC.

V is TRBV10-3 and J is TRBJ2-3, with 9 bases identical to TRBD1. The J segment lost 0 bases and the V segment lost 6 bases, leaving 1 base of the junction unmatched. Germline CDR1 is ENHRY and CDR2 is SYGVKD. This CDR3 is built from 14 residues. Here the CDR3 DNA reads TGTGCCATCAGGGGGACAGGGAGCACAGATACGCAGTATTTT. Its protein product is CAIRGTGSTDTQYF.

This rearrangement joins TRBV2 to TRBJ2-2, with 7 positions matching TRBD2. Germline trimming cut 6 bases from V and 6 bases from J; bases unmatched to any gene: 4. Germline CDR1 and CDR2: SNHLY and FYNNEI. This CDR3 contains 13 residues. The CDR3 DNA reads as TGTGCCAGCAGGGTAGCGGGTCCCGGGGAGCTGTTTTTT. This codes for CASRVAGPGELFF.